The present TCR beta chain was sequenced within a study of blood T cell repertoires in COVID-19 (dated by TCRdb to the early 2020s). As for the study more broadly: Samples from collaborators originated in the United States, Italy and Spain and spanned both the acute and convalescent phases of COVID-19. The material from the prospective study consisted of cDNA or gDNA derived from T cells, B-cell-depleted T cells, or PBMCs. Subjects who had been exposed to COVID-19, were actively infected with it, or had recovered from it provided the deeply sampled blood TCRbeta repertoires that made up the dataset. The repertoires were made available in a free public database intended to serve as a resource for research on the immune response to SARS-CoV-2. Samples came from the ongoing ImmuneRACE study (first 160 participants) plus 1,254 subjects from 6 global collaborators. A de-identified subject ID, COVID-19 status, age in years and sex were almost always included in the sample metadata. Where available, HLA class I and class II types were taken from metadata supplied by the sample provider and were not determined by assay-based typing.

Worth noting for this clone: There is no known antigen for this receptor. No base-level quality is on record; no much larger clone is a single base apart.

TCRbeta CDR3 regions were amplified from genomic DNA using the immunoSEQ Assay, a bias-controlled multiplex PCR. As for how the authors treated the data: Nucleated cell counts per sample were estimated from amplification of reference gene primers within the assay. To quantify the absolute abundance of each unique TCRbeta CDR3 rearrangement, sequence reads were collapsed and filtered. Productive Simpson clonality was computed per sample as the square root of Simpson's diversity index over productive rearrangements. Not all clones reach the TCRdb copy of this immuneACCESS table, which keeps in-frame sequences only. Checked studies attribute under half of the gap to unresolved V genes and leave the rest unexplained. D and trimming come from the DNA, and the V and J calls and clone size come from that table. Counted in this sample were 53,000 or so clones; around 80% of them appeared once. The ten largest account for over 3% of the sample.

Points the paper makes about the study in general: Clinical and demographic metadata were provided uncurated, with the amount varying by source and participant.

As encoded in the germline V gene, CDR1 is MDHEN while CDR2 is SYDVKM. V is cut by 2 bases and J by 5 bases, and the space between the germline ends is 4 bases. The CDR3, cysteine through phenylalanine, is 12 amino acids long. Solely the CDR3 DNA is kept, with 36 bases framed from the first base. Each collaborating institution followed its own protocols to collect whole blood in K2EDTA tubes. Collaborator samples were shipped for TCRbeta analysis as frozen whole blood, isolated PBMCs, or DNA extracted from either sample type. Material: peripheral blood. Recombination linked TRBV28 to TRBJ1-5, with an unclear D gene assignment. The sequence was obtained from a man aged 55 to 70 with acute or convalescent COVID-19. The CDR3 region has the sequence CASSLLYQPQHF. Here is the DNA: TGTGCCAGCAGTTTACTTTATCAGCCCCAGCATTTT.